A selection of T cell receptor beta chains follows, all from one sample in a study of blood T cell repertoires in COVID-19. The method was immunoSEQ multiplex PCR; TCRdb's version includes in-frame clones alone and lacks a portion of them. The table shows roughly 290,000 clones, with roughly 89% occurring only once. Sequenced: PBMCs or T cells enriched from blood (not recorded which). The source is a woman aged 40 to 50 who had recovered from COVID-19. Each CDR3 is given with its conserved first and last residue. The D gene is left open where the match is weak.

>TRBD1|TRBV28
CASSPGQVDTKNIQYF
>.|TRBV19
CASRRPGSTDTQYF
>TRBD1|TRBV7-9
CASTGQGGTEAFF
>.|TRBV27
CASSRPGLETEAFF
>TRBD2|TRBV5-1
CASSLALAGGYNEQFF
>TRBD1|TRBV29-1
CSASRQGGNTIYF
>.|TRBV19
CASSTHRVFSGNTIYF
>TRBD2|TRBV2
CASNIAGGPSEPQYF
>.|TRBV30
CAWTEYPYGYTF
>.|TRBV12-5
CASGFDRYEQYF
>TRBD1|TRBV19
CASSIAGGVGDTQYF
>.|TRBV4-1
CASSQEEVVRNQPQHF
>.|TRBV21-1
CASSPTGDPYEQYF
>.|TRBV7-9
CASSPDLSTDTQYF
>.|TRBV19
CASSKGGDPSEQYF